A selection of T cell receptor beta chains follows, all from one sample in a study of T cell responses to AZD1222 COVID-19 vaccine. The data were produced by immunoSEQ multiplex PCR, yet TCRdb's version contains in-frame clones alone and is incomplete. The sample includes 100,000 or so clones, 86% of them seen just once. Sequencing was performed on peripheral blood, taken on day 0 of AZD1222 vaccination. These receptors came from an adult in good health. Each CDR3 is given with its conserved first and last residue. Fields, in order: clone size, J gene, D gene, V gene, CDR3 DNA, CDR3 protein. The D gene is left open where the match is weak. Clone size is shown for a subset of rows, as once, few, many or a class of expanded clone.

clone size: few; J gene: TRBJ1-6; D gene: .; V gene: TRBV2; CDR3 DNA: TGTGCCAGCAGTGAGTTAAGGGCCATTGGGAATTCACCCCTCCACTTT; CDR3 protein: CASSELRAIGNSPLHF
clone size: .; J gene: TRBJ1-1; D gene: .; V gene: TRBV14; CDR3 DNA: TGTGCCAGCAGCTTAGTGGCAGGGGCGTACACTGAAGCTTTCTTT; CDR3 protein: CASSLVAGAYTEAFF
clone size: .; J gene: TRBJ1-2; D gene: .; V gene: TRBV7-3; CDR3 DNA: TGTGCCAGCAGCGTCGGGACTGACCCGGTCTATGGCTACACCTTC; CDR3 protein: CASSVGTDPVYGYTF
clone size: .; J gene: TRBJ1-2; D gene: .; V gene: TRBV28; CDR3 DNA: TGTGCCAGCAGTTCGACAGGAGGACACACCTTAAGAGTCTATGGCTACACCTTC; CDR3 protein: CASSSTGGHTLRVYGYTF
clone size: .; J gene: TRBJ2-5; D gene: .; V gene: TRBV27; CDR3 DNA: TGTGCCAGCAAGTCTGGTTTTGAGACCCAGTACTTC; CDR3 protein: CASKSGFETQYF
clone size: .; J gene: TRBJ2-3; D gene: TRBD1; V gene: TRBV10-3; CDR3 DNA: TGTGCCATCAAGGGCGAGACAGGGGAGTTAAATGCAGATACGCAGTATTTT; CDR3 protein: CAIKGETGELNADTQYF
clone size: .; J gene: TRBJ2-1; D gene: .; V gene: TRBV29-1; CDR3 DNA: TGCAGCGTTCGGGCTAGGGCAAGTGAGCAGTTCTTC; CDR3 protein: CSVRARASEQFF
clone size: .; J gene: TRBJ2-2; D gene: .; V gene: TRBV24-1; CDR3 DNA: TGTGCCACCGCTCGGGGAGGCACCGGGGAGCTGTTTTTT; CDR3 protein: CATARGGTGELFF
clone size: .; J gene: TRBJ1-4; D gene: .; V gene: TRBV6-5; CDR3 DNA: TGTGCCAGCAGGGACAGTTCCAATGAAAAACTGTTTTTT; CDR3 protein: CASRDSSNEKLFF
clone size: .; J gene: TRBJ2-7; D gene: .; V gene: TRBV21-1; CDR3 DNA: TGTGCCAGCAGCAAAGAGGGGGGGCCTAGCTCCTACGAGCAGTACTTC; CDR3 protein: CASSKEGGPSSYEQYF
clone size: once; J gene: TRBJ2-7; D gene: TRBD2; V gene: TRBV20-1; CDR3 DNA: TGCAGTGCTAGTGAGAGACTAGCGGGAGGGAGAGTATGGGAGCAGTACTTC; CDR3 protein: CSASERLAGGRVWEQYF
clone size: .; J gene: TRBJ2-6; D gene: .; V gene: TRBV6-5; CDR3 DNA: TGTGCCAGCAGTTACCGGAGCTCTGGGGCCAACGTCCTGACTTTC; CDR3 protein: CASSYRSSGANVLTF
clone size: .; J gene: TRBJ1-2; D gene: .; V gene: TRBV19; CDR3 DNA: TGTGCCAGTAGTATAGGTCGATCGTATGGCTACACCTTC; CDR3 protein: CASSIGRSYGYTF
clone size: .; J gene: TRBJ1-2; D gene: TRBD1; V gene: TRBV19; CDR3 DNA: TGTGCCAGTAGTACGAAAGCCGCAGGGGGCGCCGGCGGCTACACCTTC; CDR3 protein: CASSTKAAGGAGGYTF
clone size: few; J gene: TRBJ2-7; D gene: .; V gene: TRBV6-2/TRBV6-3; CDR3 DNA: TGTGCCAGCAGCCCCGCGGGTGAATACGAGCAGTACTTC; CDR3 protein: CASSPAGEYEQYF
clone size: .; J gene: TRBJ2-7; D gene: TRBD2; V gene: TRBV18; CDR3 DNA: TGTGCCAGCTCACCCCTAGCGGGAGGTACCTACGAGCAGTACTTC; CDR3 protein: CASSPLAGGTYEQYF
clone size: .; J gene: TRBJ2-2; D gene: TRBD1; V gene: TRBV9; CDR3 DNA: TGTGCCAGCAGCAATCGACAGGGGTCCACCGGGGAGCTGTTTTTT; CDR3 protein: CASSNRQGSTGELFF
clone size: .; J gene: TRBJ2-2; D gene: TRBD2; V gene: TRBV7-6; CDR3 DNA: TGTGCCAGCAGCTTTCCACTAGCGGGAGTCGGCGGGGAGCTGTTTTTT; CDR3 protein: CASSFPLAGVGGELFF
clone size: .; J gene: TRBJ1-4; D gene: .; V gene: TRBV10-1; CDR3 DNA: TGCGCCAGCAGTGAGTCGGGAAATTCCAGTGAAAAACTGTTTTTT; CDR3 protein: CASSESGNSSEKLFF
clone size: .; J gene: TRBJ1-2; D gene: .; V gene: TRBV6-5; CDR3 DNA: TGTGCCAGCAGACGACCCGACACGGCCCTTCCCCATTACACCTTC; CDR3 protein: CASRRPDTALPHYTF
clone size: .; J gene: TRBJ1-6; D gene: .; V gene: TRBV7-3; CDR3 DNA: TGTGCCAGCAGCTCCCTGACGGGCCCGGGCTCACCCCTCCACTTT; CDR3 protein: CASSSLTGPGSPLHF
clone size: .; J gene: TRBJ2-1; D gene: TRBD2; V gene: TRBV7-9; CDR3 DNA: TGTGCCAGCAGCCGGGGGGACCCCGAGGAGTTCTTC; CDR3 protein: CASSRGDPEEFF
clone size: .; J gene: TRBJ1-1; D gene: .; V gene: TRBV30; CDR3 DNA: TGTGCCTGGACCCATGGGGGCACTGAAGCTTTCTTT; CDR3 protein: CAWTHGGTEAFF
clone size: .; J gene: TRBJ2-1; D gene: TRBD2; V gene: TRBV10-1; CDR3 DNA: TGCGCCAGCAGAAGGACTAGCGGGTATCGGAAGGATTACAATGAGCAGTTCTTC; CDR3 protein: CASRRTSGYRKDYNEQFF
clone size: .; J gene: TRBJ1-1; D gene: TRBD1; V gene: TRBV4-1; CDR3 DNA: TGCGCCAGCAGCAGAGGACAGGGGTATATGAACACTGAAGCTTTCTTT; CDR3 protein: CASSRGQGYMNTEAFF
clone size: .; J gene: TRBJ2-5; D gene: .; V gene: TRBV19; CDR3 DNA: TGTGCCAGTAGTACGGACGCCATCCAAGAGACCCAGTACTTC; CDR3 protein: CASSTDAIQETQYF
clone size: .; J gene: TRBJ2-6; D gene: .; V gene: TRBV7-2; CDR3 DNA: TGTGCCAGCGGCCCCACCTCTGGGGCCAACGTCCTGACTTTC; CDR3 protein: CASGPTSGANVLTF
clone size: .; J gene: TRBJ1-5; D gene: .; V gene: TRBV28; CDR3 DNA: TGTGCCAGCAGTTTAACGGACCGTCCGTTGGGGCCCCAGCATTTT; CDR3 protein: CASSLTDRPLGPQHF
clone size: .; J gene: TRBJ1-2; D gene: TRBD1; V gene: TRBV7-2; CDR3 DNA: TGTGCCAGCAGCTTGGACCAGGGGGCGCGACTTGGCTACACCTTC; CDR3 protein: CASSLDQGARLGYTF
clone size: .; J gene: TRBJ2-1; D gene: TRBD2; V gene: TRBV19; CDR3 DNA: TGTGCCAGTAGTATAACTAGCGGGAGGGCTGAGCAGTTCTTC; CDR3 protein: CASSITSGRAEQFF
clone size: .; J gene: TRBJ1-1; D gene: .; V gene: TRBV19; CDR3 DNA: TGTGCCAGTAGTATCCAGGGAGGAGGGACTGAAGCTTTCTTT; CDR3 protein: CASSIQGGGTEAFF